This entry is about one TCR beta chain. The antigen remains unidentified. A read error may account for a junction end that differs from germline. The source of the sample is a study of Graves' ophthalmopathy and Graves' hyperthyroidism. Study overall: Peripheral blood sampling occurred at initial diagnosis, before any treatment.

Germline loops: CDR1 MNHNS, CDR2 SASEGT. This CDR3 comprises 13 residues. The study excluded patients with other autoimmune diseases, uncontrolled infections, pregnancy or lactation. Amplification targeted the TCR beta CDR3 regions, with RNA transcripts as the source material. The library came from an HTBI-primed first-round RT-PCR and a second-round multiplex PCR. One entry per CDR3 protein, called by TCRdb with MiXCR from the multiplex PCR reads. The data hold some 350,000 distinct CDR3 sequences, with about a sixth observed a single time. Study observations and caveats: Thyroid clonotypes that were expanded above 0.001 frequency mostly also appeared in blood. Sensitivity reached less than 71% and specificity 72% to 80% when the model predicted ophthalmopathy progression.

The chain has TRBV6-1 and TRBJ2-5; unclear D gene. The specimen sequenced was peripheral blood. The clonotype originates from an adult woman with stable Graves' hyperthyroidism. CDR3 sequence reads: CAISEADQETQYF. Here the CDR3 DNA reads TGTGCCATCAGTGAGGCTGACCAAGAGACCCAGTACTTC.